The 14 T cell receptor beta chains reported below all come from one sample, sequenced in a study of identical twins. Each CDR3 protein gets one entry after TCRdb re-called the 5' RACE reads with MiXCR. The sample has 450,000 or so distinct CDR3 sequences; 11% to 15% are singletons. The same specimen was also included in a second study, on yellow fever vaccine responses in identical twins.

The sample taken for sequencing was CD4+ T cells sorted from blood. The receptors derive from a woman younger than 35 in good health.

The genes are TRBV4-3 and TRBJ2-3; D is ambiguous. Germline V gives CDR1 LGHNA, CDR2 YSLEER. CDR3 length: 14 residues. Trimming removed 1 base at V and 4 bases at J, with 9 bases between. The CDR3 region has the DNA TGCGCCAGCAGCCAAGGGTCCCCCCCAGATACGCAGTATTTT. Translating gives CASSQGSPPDTQYF.

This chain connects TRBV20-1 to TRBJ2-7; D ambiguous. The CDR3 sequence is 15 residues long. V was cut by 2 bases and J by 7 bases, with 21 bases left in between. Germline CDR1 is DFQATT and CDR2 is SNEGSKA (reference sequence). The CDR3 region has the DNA TGCAGTGCTAGAAAGCGCCGCCCAACCGTCCAAGAGCAGTACTTC. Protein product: CSARKRRPTVQEQYF.

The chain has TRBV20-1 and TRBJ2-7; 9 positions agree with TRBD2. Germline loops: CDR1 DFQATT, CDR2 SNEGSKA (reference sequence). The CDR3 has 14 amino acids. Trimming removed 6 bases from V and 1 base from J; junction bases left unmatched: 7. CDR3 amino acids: CSAGTSRASYEQYF. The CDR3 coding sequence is TGCAGTGCAGGGACTAGCAGGGCATCCTACGAGCAGTACTTC.

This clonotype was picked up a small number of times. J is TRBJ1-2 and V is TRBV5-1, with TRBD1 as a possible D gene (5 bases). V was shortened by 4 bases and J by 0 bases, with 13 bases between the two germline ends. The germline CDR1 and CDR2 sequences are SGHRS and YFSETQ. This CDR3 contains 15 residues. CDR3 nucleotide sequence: TGCGCCAGCAGCGTGGTGGCAGGGCCTAACTATGGCTACACCTTC. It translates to CASSVVAGPNYGYTF.

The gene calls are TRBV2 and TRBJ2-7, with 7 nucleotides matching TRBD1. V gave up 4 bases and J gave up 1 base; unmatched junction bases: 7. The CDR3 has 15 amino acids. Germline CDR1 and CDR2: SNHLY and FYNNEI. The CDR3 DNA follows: TGTGCCAGCAGTGTAAACAGGGGCCCTTCCTACGAGCAGTACTTC. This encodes CASSVNRGPSYEQYF.

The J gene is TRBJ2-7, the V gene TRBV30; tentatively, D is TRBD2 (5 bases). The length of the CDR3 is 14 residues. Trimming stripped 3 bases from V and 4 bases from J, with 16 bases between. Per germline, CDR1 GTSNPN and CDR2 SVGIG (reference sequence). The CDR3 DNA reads TGTGCCTGGAGCCACGACTACCCGGCGTACGAGCAGTACTTC. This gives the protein CAWSHDYPAYEQYF.

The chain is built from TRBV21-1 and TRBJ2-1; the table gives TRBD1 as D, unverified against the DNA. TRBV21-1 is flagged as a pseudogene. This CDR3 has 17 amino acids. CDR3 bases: TGTGCCAGCAACGCCAATCGACAGAGCAGCTCCTACAATGAGCAGTTCTTC. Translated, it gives CASNANRQSSSYNEQFF.

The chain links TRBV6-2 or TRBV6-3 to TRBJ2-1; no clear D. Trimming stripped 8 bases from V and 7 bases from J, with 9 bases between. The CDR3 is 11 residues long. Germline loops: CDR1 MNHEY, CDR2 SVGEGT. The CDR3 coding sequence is TGTGCCAGCGGACGGCCAAATGAGCAGTTCTTC. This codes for CASGRPNEQFF.

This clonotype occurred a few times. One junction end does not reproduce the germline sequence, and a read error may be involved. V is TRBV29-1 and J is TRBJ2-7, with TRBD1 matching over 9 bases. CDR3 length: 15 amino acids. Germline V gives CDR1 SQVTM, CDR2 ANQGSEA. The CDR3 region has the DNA TGCAGCCTTGAACTACCGGGACAGGGTCTATACGAGCAGTACTTC. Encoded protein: CSLELPGQGLYEQYF.

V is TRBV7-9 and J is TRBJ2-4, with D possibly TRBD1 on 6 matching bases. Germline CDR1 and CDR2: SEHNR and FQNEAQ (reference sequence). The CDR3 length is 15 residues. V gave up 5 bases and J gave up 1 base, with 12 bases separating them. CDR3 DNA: TGTGCCAGCAGCCCAATAACAGGGGCCAAAAACATTCAGTACTTC. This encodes CASSPITGAKNIQYF.

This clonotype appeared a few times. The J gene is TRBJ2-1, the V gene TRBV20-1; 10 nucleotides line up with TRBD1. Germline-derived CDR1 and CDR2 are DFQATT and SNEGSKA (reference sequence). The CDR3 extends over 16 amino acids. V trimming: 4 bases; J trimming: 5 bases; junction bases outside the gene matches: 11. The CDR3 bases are TGCAGTGCTATATCGTCCGGGACAGGGGCCGACAATGAGCAGTTCTTC. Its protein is CSAISSGTGADNEQFF.

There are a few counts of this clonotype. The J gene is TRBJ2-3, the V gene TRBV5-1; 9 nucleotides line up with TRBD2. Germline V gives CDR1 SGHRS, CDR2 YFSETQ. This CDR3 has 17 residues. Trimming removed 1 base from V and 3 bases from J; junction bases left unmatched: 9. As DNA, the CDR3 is TGCGCCAGCAGCTTGAGGGCGGGGGGGCCCGTGACAGATACGCAGTATTTT. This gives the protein CASSLRAGGPVTDTQYF.

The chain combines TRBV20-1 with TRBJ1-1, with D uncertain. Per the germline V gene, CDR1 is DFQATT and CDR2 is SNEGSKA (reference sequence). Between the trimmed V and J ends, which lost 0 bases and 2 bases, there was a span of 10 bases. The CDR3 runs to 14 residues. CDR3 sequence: CSAREARGNTEAFF. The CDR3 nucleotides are TGCAGTGCTAGAGAAGCCCGGGGAAACACTGAAGCTTTCTTT.

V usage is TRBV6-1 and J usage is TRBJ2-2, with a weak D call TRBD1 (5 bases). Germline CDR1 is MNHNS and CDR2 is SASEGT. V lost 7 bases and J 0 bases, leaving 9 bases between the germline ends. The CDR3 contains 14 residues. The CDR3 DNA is TGTGCCAGCATGACCAGGGCGAACACCGGGGAGCTGTTTTTT. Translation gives CASMTRANTGELFF.